The rows below give T cell receptor beta chains drawn from one sample of a study of blood T cells in healthy people across ages. TCRdb recomputed calls from the 5' RACE reads with MiXCR, one row per CDR3 protein. Of fewer than 950,000 distinct CDR3 sequences listed, roughly 35% are singletons. Sequenced material: blood. The receptors here all came from a man aged 18 to 29 in good health. CDR3s include the opening cysteine and the closing phenylalanine or tryptophan. Each record gives: CDR3 protein, CDR3 DNA, V gene, D gene, J gene, clone size. The D gene is left open where the match is weak. Size tells how often a clone was seen (once, few, many) or the class of an expanded clone, and some rows leave it out.

CDR3 protein: CASSPRVVYEQYF
CDR3 DNA: TGTGCCAGCAGCCCCAGGGTTGTGTACGAGCAGTACTTC
V gene: TRBV7-2
D gene: .
J gene: TRBJ2-7
clone size: .

CDR3 protein: CASSLGYRISSYNSPLHF
CDR3 DNA: TGTGCCAGCAGCTTAGGATACAGGATTTCCTCCTATAATTCACCCCTCCACTTT
V gene: TRBV7-2
D gene: .
J gene: TRBJ1-6
clone size: few

CDR3 protein: CASSQPDGPYEQYF
CDR3 DNA: TGTGCCAGCAGCCAACCCGACGGGCCCTACGAGCAGTACTTC
V gene: TRBV4-2
D gene: .
J gene: TRBJ2-7
clone size: many

CDR3 protein: CASSSGGNTDTQYF
CDR3 DNA: TGTGCCAGCAGTTCGGGGGGGAACACAGATACGCAGTATTTT
V gene: TRBV6-2/TRBV6-3
D gene: TRBD2
J gene: TRBJ2-3
clone size: .

CDR3 protein: CASSVGAVGSSEAFF
CDR3 DNA: TGTGCCAGCAGCGTAGGAGCCGTCGGGTCCTCTGAAGCTTTCTTT
V gene: TRBV9
D gene: .
J gene: TRBJ1-1
clone size: .

CDR3 protein: CASSQDWGALNTDTQYF
CDR3 DNA: TGCGCCAGCAGCCAAGATTGGGGGGCGCTTAACACAGATACGCAGTATTTT
V gene: TRBV4-3
D gene: .
J gene: TRBJ2-3
clone size: many

CDR3 protein: CASSQRQGALSNQPQHF
CDR3 DNA: TGTGCCAGCAGCCAGCGTCAGGGGGCACTTAGCAATCAGCCCCAGCATTTT
V gene: TRBV16
D gene: TRBD1
J gene: TRBJ1-5
clone size: once

CDR3 protein: CASSPMIFGTDTQYF
CDR3 DNA: TGCGCCAGCAGCCCGATGATTTTCGGCACAGATACGCAGTATTTT
V gene: TRBV4-1
D gene: .
J gene: TRBJ2-3
clone size: few

CDR3 protein: CASSRLDKEQFF
CDR3 DNA: TGTGCCAGCAGCAGACTTGACAAGGAGCAGTTCTTC
V gene: TRBV14
D gene: .
J gene: TRBJ2-1
clone size: .

CDR3 protein: CASSWGQGRSGANVLTF
CDR3 DNA: TGTGCCAGCAGCTGGGGACAGGGACGCTCTGGGGCCAACGTCCTGACTTTC
V gene: TRBV5-6
D gene: TRBD1
J gene: TRBJ2-6
clone size: few

CDR3 protein: CASSLARGNNSPLHF
CDR3 DNA: TGTGCCAGCAGCTTAGCGCGGGGGAATAATTCACCCCTCCACTTT
V gene: TRBV7-9
D gene: .
J gene: TRBJ1-6
clone size: few

CDR3 protein: CAISDRAGEQYF
CDR3 DNA: TGTGCCATCAGTGACAGGGCTGGCGAGCAGTACTTC
V gene: TRBV10-3
D gene: .
J gene: TRBJ2-7
clone size: .

CDR3 protein: CAISQNLGLLSANTQYF
CDR3 DNA: TGTGCCATCAGTCAAAACTTAGGACTGCTTTCGGCGAATACGCAGTATTTT
V gene: TRBV10-3
D gene: .
J gene: TRBJ2-3
clone size: once

CDR3 protein: CSASSLRGDEQYF
CDR3 DNA: TGCAGTGCTAGTTCTCTCCGGGGAGACGAGCAGTACTTC
V gene: TRBV20-1
D gene: .
J gene: TRBJ2-7
clone size: .

CDR3 protein: CASSLGPFSRSYEQYF
CDR3 DNA: TGTGCCAGCAGCTTAGGCCCCTTTTCCCGCTCCTACGAGCAGTACTTC
V gene: TRBV7-2
D gene: .
J gene: TRBJ2-7
clone size: many

CDR3 protein: CSARALTSGGSQETQYF
CDR3 DNA: TGCAGTGCTAGAGCCCTCACTAGCGGGGGGAGCCAAGAGACCCAGTACTTC
V gene: TRBV20-1
D gene: TRBD2
J gene: TRBJ2-5
clone size: few

CDR3 protein: CATSDERIADTDTQYF
CDR3 DNA: TGTGCCACCAGTGACGAACGAATAGCGGACACAGATACGCAGTATTTT
V gene: TRBV24-1
D gene: .
J gene: TRBJ2-3
clone size: .

CDR3 protein: CASKDMGTATGELFF
CDR3 DNA: TGCGCCAGCAAGGACATGGGGACTGCAACCGGGGAGCTGTTTTTT
V gene: TRBV5-1
D gene: .
J gene: TRBJ2-2
clone size: .

CDR3 protein: CASGPLTGVDTQYF
CDR3 DNA: TGTGCCAGCGGGCCCCTTACGGGGGTAGATACGCAGTATTTT
V gene: TRBV7-9
D gene: .
J gene: TRBJ2-3
clone size: .

CDR3 protein: CASSTDRGGGYTF
CDR3 DNA: TGTGCCAGCAGTACAGACAGGGGAGGAGGCTACACCTTC
V gene: TRBV12-3/TRBV12-4
D gene: TRBD1
J gene: TRBJ1-2
clone size: many

CDR3 protein: CASSLVRGYEQYF
CDR3 DNA: TGCGCCAGCAGCTTGGTGCGGGGATACGAGCAGTACTTC
V gene: TRBV5-1
D gene: .
J gene: TRBJ2-7
clone size: .

CDR3 protein: CASSQADLADTGELFF
CDR3 DNA: TGTGCCAGCAGCCAAGCGGATCTAGCCGACACCGGGGAGCTGTTTTTT
V gene: TRBV4-2
D gene: .
J gene: TRBJ2-2
clone size: .

CDR3 protein: CSAKQPAGDSGPQYF
CDR3 DNA: TGCAGTGCTAAACAACCTGCAGGGGATTCAGGTCCGCAGTATTTT
V gene: TRBV20-1
D gene: .
J gene: TRBJ2-3
clone size: .

CDR3 protein: CASSPRTGWTEAFF
CDR3 DNA: TGTGCCAGCAGTCCCAGGACAGGGTGGACTGAAGCTTTCTTT
V gene: TRBV6-5
D gene: TRBD1
J gene: TRBJ1-1
clone size: .

CDR3 protein: CASRRGITEAFF
CDR3 DNA: TGTGCCAGCAGGCGGGGAATCACTGAAGCTTTCTTT
V gene: TRBV2
D gene: .
J gene: TRBJ1-1
clone size: .

CDR3 protein: CAISEGNTEAFF
CDR3 DNA: TGTGCCATCAGTGAGGGGAACACTGAAGCTTTCTTT
V gene: TRBV10-3
D gene: .
J gene: TRBJ1-1
clone size: few

CDR3 protein: CASSPGQGVGQYF
CDR3 DNA: TGTGCCAGCAGCCCAGGACAGGGTGTCGGGCAGTATTTT
V gene: TRBV7-8
D gene: TRBD1
J gene: TRBJ2-3
clone size: few

CDR3 protein: CASSSAGGADTQYF
CDR3 DNA: TGTGCCAGCAGTAGCGCAGGGGGCGCAGATACGCAGTATTTT
V gene: TRBV6-6
D gene: TRBD1
J gene: TRBJ2-3
clone size: few

CDR3 protein: CASSLAFGWGNEQFF
CDR3 DNA: TGTGCCAGCAGCTTGGCCTTTGGGTGGGGAAATGAGCAGTTCTTC
V gene: TRBV5-4
D gene: .
J gene: TRBJ2-1
clone size: many

CDR3 protein: CATRSGTGGKNEQFF
CDR3 DNA: TGTGCCACCAGATCCGGGACAGGGGGTAAGAATGAGCAGTTCTTC
V gene: TRBV24-1
D gene: TRBD1
J gene: TRBJ2-1
clone size: .

CDR3 protein: CASMKDHSSDNEQFF
CDR3 DNA: TGTGCCAGCATGAAGGACCATAGCTCCGACAATGAGCAGTTCTTC
V gene: TRBV2
D gene: .
J gene: TRBJ2-1
clone size: .

CDR3 protein: CASSQEQSGYTF
CDR3 DNA: TGTGCCAGCAGCCAAGAGCAGAGTGGCTACACCTTC
V gene: TRBV3-1
D gene: .
J gene: TRBJ1-2
clone size: .

CDR3 protein: CSAKPPLGGYTF
CDR3 DNA: TGCAGTGCGAAGCCCCCATTAGGGGGCTACACCTTC
V gene: TRBV20-1
D gene: .
J gene: TRBJ1-2
clone size: .

CDR3 protein: CASSQLADGYEQFF
CDR3 DNA: TGTGCCAGCAGCCAACTAGCAGACGGCTATGAGCAGTTCTTC
V gene: TRBV12-3/TRBV12-4
D gene: .
J gene: TRBJ2-1
clone size: few

CDR3 protein: CSASFRGSYNSPLHF
CDR3 DNA: TGCAGTGCTAGTTTCCGGGGCTCCTATAATTCACCCCTCCACTTT
V gene: TRBV20-1
D gene: .
J gene: TRBJ1-6
clone size: few

CDR3 protein: CASSLEAYATNEKLFF
CDR3 DNA: TGTGCCAGCAGCTTAGAGGCCTATGCAACTAATGAAAAACTGTTTTTT
V gene: TRBV7-9
D gene: .
J gene: TRBJ1-4
clone size: .

CDR3 protein: CSVEDRGGAGTQHF
CDR3 DNA: TGCAGCGTTGAAGATCGAGGGGGCGCGGGAACCCAGCATTTT
V gene: TRBV29-1
D gene: TRBD1
J gene: TRBJ1-5
clone size: .

CDR3 protein: CAISGSLTGTQETQYF
CDR3 DNA: TGTGCCATCAGTGGATCCCTCACGGGGACTCAAGAGACCCAGTACTTC
V gene: TRBV10-3
D gene: .
J gene: TRBJ2-5
clone size: .

CDR3 protein: CASSFSSGTGESDTQYF
CDR3 DNA: TGTGCCAGCAGCTTTTCCTCCGGGACAGGGGAATCAGATACGCAGTATTTT
V gene: TRBV7-9
D gene: TRBD1
J gene: TRBJ2-3
clone size: few

CDR3 protein: CASSLWVGEVNEKLFF
CDR3 DNA: TGTGCCAGCAGCTTATGGGTCGGGGAGGTTAATGAAAAACTGTTTTTT
V gene: TRBV7-2
D gene: .
J gene: TRBJ1-4
clone size: once

CDR3 protein: CASSEFGEETQYF
CDR3 DNA: TGTGCCAGCAGTGAATTCGGCGAGGAGACCCAGTACTTC
V gene: TRBV25-1
D gene: .
J gene: TRBJ2-5
clone size: .

CDR3 protein: CASSIRESDEAFF
CDR3 DNA: TGCGCCAGCAGCATCAGGGAGTCGGATGAAGCTTTCTTT
V gene: TRBV4-3
D gene: .
J gene: TRBJ1-1
clone size: few

CDR3 protein: CASSLGQGVYEQYF
CDR3 DNA: TGTGCCAGCAGTTTGGGACAGGGGGTCTACGAGCAGTACTTC
V gene: TRBV12-3/TRBV12-4
D gene: TRBD1
J gene: TRBJ2-7
clone size: many

CDR3 protein: CASSPLGGGQETQYF
CDR3 DNA: TGTGCCAGCAGCCCGTTGGGAGGGGGGCAAGAGACCCAGTACTTC
V gene: TRBV7-3
D gene: .
J gene: TRBJ2-5
clone size: few